Listed below are T cell receptor beta chains from one sample, sequenced in a study of technical replicates of blood from a few donors. This table comes from immunoSEQ multiplex PCR, and its TCRdb copy is limited to in-frame clones, with some not included. The data contain more than 75,000 clones, around 96% of them singletons. Sequenced sample: T cells isolated from PBMCs. The source is a human donor in good health. Both conserved end residues are part of each CDR3. The order of the fields is clone size, D gene, V gene, J gene, CDR3 DNA, CDR3 protein. A D gene is named only where the DNA matches it firmly. Not every row has a clone size; where given, it reads once, few, many or a size class.

.	.	TRBV9	TRBJ2-5	TGTGCCAGCAGTTTTGGACCAACTAGCTCCGAGACCCAGTACTTC	CASSFGPTSSETQYF
.	.	TRBV27	TRBJ2-7	TGTGCCAGCAGTCGAGGGCAGGGGTTCTACGAGCAGTACTTC	CASSRGQGFYEQYF
few	TRBD1	TRBV28	TRBJ1-5	TGTGCCAGCAGTTTTCGAACAGGGGGCATCGGTCAGCCCCAGCATTTT	CASSFRTGGIGQPQHF
once	TRBD1	TRBV12-5	TRBJ2-2	TGTGCTAGTGGTTTGTTGAGAACAGGGGGCGTTTTCCCCCCCCACACGAACACCGGGGAGCTGTTTTTT	CASGLLRTGGVFPPHTNTGELFF
once	.	TRBV19	TRBJ1-1	TGTGCCAGTGTTAACATCATCGGGGGGTTGGCTTTCTTT	CASVNIIGGLAFF
.	TRBD1	TRBV30	TRBJ1-3	TGTGCCTGGAATATAGGGGGCAGTGGAAACACCATATATTTT	CAWNIGGSGNTIYF
.	.	TRBV30	TRBJ1-1	TGTGCCTGGGAGACTATTTCGGGCACTGAAGCTTTCTTT	CAWETISGTEAFF
.	.	TRBV5-4	TRBJ1-2	TGTGCCAGCAGCTTGGACGGGATCTATAACTATGGCTACACCTTC	CASSLDGIYNYGYTF
.	.	TRBV5-1	TRBJ1-6	TGCGCCAGCAGCTTGGAAGGGGTTACCAATTCACCCCTCCACTTT	CASSLEGVTNSPLHF
.	.	TRBV5-4	TRBJ1-3	TGTGCCAGCAGCTTGCGTCCGTCAATTGAGGGTTTTCGGGACACCATATATTTT	CASSLRPSIEGFRDTIYF
.	TRBD2	TRBV11-2	TRBJ2-7	TGTGCCAGCAGCTCAAGACTAGCGGGGTCCTACGAGCAGTACTTC	CASSSRLAGSYEQYF
.	.	TRBV13	TRBJ2-3	TGTGCCAGCAGCTTAGGAGCGGGTGCTTGGGAGGCAGATACGCAGTATTTT	CASSLGAGAWEADTQYF
.	.	TRBV21-1	TRBJ2-7	TGTGCCAACCGAGGGGGGCAGCGGGAGGGCCTGAGGGCCGTTTCGAACGAGCAGTACTTC	CANRGGQREGLRAVSNEQYF
.	.	TRBV4-1	TRBJ2-7	TGCGCCAGCAGCCAAGATGAGGCAGGGACCTACGAGCAGTACTTC	CASSQDEAGTYEQYF
.	TRBD1	TRBV7-2	TRBJ2-7	TGTGCCAGCAGTTATAACGGACAGGGGGCTGACGAGCAGTACTTC	CASSYNGQGADEQYF
.	.	TRBV28	TRBJ2-1	TGTGCCAGCAGTTTATATTCGGGTCAGGGGTTGAATGAGCAGTTCTTC	CASSLYSGQGLNEQFF
once	TRBD1	TRBV5-1	TRBJ2-3	TGCGCCAGCACCCAGGGACAGAGCCCAGATACGCAGTATTTT	CASTQGQSPDTQYF
.	TRBD1	TRBV9	TRBJ2-7	TGTGCCAGCAGCGTAGGTTCAGGGGGACCCTACGAGCAGTACTTC	CASSVGSGGPYEQYF
once	TRBD1	TRBV11-3	TRBJ1-1	TGTGCCAGCAGCTTAGGAGGGGGCCGGGGCACTGAAGCTTTCTTT	CASSLGGGRGTEAFF
.	TRBD2	TRBV25-1	TRBJ2-7	TGTGCCAGCAGTGAAAGCCGGCCTAGCGGGGCCCACTACGAGCAGTACTTC	CASSESRPSGAHYEQYF
.	TRBD1	TRBV5-1	TRBJ2-1	TGCGCCAGCCGACAGGGGCCCGACAATGAGCAGTTCTTC	CASRQGPDNEQFF
.	.	TRBV25-1	TRBJ1-6	TGTGCCAGCAACGACAGGAGCTATAATTCACCCCTCCACTTT	CASNDRSYNSPLHF
.	TRBD1	TRBV13	TRBJ1-2	TGTGCCAGCAGCTTGACAGGGGAATACCATGGCTACACCTTC	CASSLTGEYHGYTF
.	.	TRBV6-1	TRBJ1-5	TGTGCCAGCAGTGAAAGGGGGAATCAGCCCCAGCATTTT	CASSERGNQPQHF
once	TRBD2	TRBV19	TRBJ2-1	TGTGCCAGGCCGACTAGCGGGTTTCTTATGGAGGCCTACAATGAGCAGTTCTTC	CARPTSGFLMEAYNEQFF
.	.	TRBV19	TRBJ1-5	TGTGCCAGTAGCTCCCTCTTGTATAGCAATCAGCCCCAGCATTTT	CASSSLLYSNQPQHF